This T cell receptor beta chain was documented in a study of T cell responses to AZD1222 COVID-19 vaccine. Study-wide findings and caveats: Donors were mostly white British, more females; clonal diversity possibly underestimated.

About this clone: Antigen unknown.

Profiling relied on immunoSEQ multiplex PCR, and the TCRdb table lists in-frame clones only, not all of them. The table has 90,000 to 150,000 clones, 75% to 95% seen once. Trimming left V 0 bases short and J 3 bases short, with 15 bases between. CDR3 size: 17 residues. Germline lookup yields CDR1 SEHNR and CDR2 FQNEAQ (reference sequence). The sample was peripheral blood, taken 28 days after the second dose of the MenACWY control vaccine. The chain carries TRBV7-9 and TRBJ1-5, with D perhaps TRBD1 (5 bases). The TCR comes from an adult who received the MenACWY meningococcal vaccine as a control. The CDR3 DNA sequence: TGTGCCAGCAGCTTAGCGTTGGGGGGAGAGGACAATCAGCCCCAGCATTTT. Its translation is CASSLALGGEDNQPQHF. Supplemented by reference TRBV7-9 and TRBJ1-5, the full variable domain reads DTGVSQNPRHKITKRGQNVTFRCDPISEHNRLYWYRQTLGQGPEFLTYFQNEAQLEKSRLLSDRFSAERPKGSFSTLEIQRTEQGDSAMYLCASSLALGGEDNQPQHFGDGTRLSIL.